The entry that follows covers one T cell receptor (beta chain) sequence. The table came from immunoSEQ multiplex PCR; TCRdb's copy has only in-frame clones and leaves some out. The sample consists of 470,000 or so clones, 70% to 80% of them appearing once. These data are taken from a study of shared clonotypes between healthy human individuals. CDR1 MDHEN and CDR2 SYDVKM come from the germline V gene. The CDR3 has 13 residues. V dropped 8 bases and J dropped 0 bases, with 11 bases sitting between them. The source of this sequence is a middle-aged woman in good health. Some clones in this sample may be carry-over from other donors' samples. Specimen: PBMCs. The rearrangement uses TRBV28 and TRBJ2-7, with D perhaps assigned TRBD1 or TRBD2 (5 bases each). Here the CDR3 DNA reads TGTGCCAGCCGAGGGACGTACTCCTACGAGCAGTACTTC. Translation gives CASRGTYSYEQYF.